This T cell receptor beta chain was found in a study of T cell repertoires in cytomegalovirus infection (dated by TCRdb to between 2018 and 2021). With regard to the full study: Donor HLA type was relevant to the analysis, because carriage of CMV infection together with the matching HLA type was indicated by public TCR beta signatures. Overall results and qualifications from the work: Cumulative frequency of public TCR beta family members discriminated carriers of CMV infection plus the relevant HLA type in this cohort and an independent approximately 350-donor cohort. The ex vivo response was dominated by HLA-C-restricted CMV-specific TCR beta clonotypes, which also provided the single most frequent clonotype in two of eight donors.

From its cysteine to its phenylalanine, the CDR3 spans 15 amino acids. Left in the record is the CDR3 DNA by itself, 45 bases read in frame from the first base. V loses 3 bases of germline sequence and J loses 2 bases, and the interval between the two ends is 10 bases. Sequences SGHTA (CDR1) and FQGNSA (CDR2) are obtained from the germline V gene. Sequenced using an Illumina HiSeq 1500. TCRdb reprocessed the public reads (quality trimming at Q25 with fastp, clone calling with MiXCR) and kept in-frame beta chains. Each CDR3 protein gets just one entry, which takes the most common genes and DNA from the rows behind it. Across this sample there are under 300,000 distinct CDR3 sequences, with more than 9% seen only once. Clones ranked in the top ten supply approximately 1.6% of the sample. This clonotype was counted many times. Its binding antigen is unknown. No qualities accompany the bases; no much larger clone lies one base away.

The sample consisted of PBMCs. The receptor's source is a human donor in good health (CMV status not recorded). Some clones in this sample may be carry-over from other donors' samples. This chain is built from TRBV7-2 and TRBJ2-2, with the identity of the D gene unclear. The CDR3 region: CASSFGRINTGELFF. The DNA sequence follows: TGTGCCAGCAGCTTCGGCAGAATCAACACCGGGGAGCTGTTTTTT.